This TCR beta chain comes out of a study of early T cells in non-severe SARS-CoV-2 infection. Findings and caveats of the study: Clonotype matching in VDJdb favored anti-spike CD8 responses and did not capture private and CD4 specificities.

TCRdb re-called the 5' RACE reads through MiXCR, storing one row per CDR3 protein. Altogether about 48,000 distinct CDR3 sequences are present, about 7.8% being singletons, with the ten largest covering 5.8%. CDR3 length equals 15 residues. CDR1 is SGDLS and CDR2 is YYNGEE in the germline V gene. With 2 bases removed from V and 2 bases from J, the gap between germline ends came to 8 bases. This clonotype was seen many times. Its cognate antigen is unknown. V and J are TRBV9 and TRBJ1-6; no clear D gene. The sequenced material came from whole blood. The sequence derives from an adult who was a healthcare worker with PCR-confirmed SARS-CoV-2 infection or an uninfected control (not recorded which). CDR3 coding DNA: TGTGCCAGCAGCGTTGCACGTACCTATAATTCACCCCTCCACTTT. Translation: CASSVARTYNSPLHF.